A selection of T cell receptor beta chains follows, all from one sample in a study of cytomegalovirus exposure and HLA in healthy donors. Generated by immunoSEQ multiplex PCR, the TCRdb table keeps only in-frame clones and is missing some. The sample contains under 100,000 clones, 79% of which appear only once. Sequenced: PBMCs. The receptors here all came from a man between 25 and 39 years old in good health and CMV-seronegative. CDR3s include the opening cysteine and the closing phenylalanine or tryptophan. Fields, in order: CDR3 length, D gene, J gene, clone size, V gene, CDR3 protein, CDR3 DNA. D genes are given only for firm matches. Clone size is stated in some rows and not others, as once, few, many or a class when expanded.

len: 12
d_gene: -
j_gene: TRBJ2-6
abundance: -
v_gene: TRBV30
CDR3aa: CAWGAGANVLPF
CDR3nt: -

len: 16
d_gene: -
j_gene: TRBJ2-7
abundance: -
v_gene: TRBV5-1
CDR3aa: CASSLEGDAVHYEQYF
CDR3nt: TGCGCCAGCAGCTTGGAGGGGGACGCTGTGCACTACGAGCAGTACTTC

len: 13
d_gene: -
j_gene: TRBJ1-4
abundance: -
v_gene: TRBV30
CDR3aa: CAFCGAGNEKLFF
CDR3nt: TGTGCCTTCTGTGGGGCAGGGAATGAAAAACTGTTTTTT

len: 12
d_gene: -
j_gene: TRBJ1-1
abundance: -
v_gene: TRBV19
CDR3aa: CASSKRVSEAFF
CDR3nt: TGTGCCAGTAGTAAGAGGGTCTCTGAAGCTTTCTTT

len: 11
d_gene: TRBD1
j_gene: TRBJ1-1
abundance: -
v_gene: TRBV9
CDR3aa: CASSGTGSAFF
CDR3nt: TGTGCCAGCAGCGGGACAGGGAGTGCTTTCTTT

len: 15
d_gene: TRBD2
j_gene: TRBJ2-1
abundance: -
v_gene: TRBV30
CDR3aa: CAWSVKLAAHNEQFF
CDR3nt: TGTGCCTGGAGTGTAAAACTAGCGGCACACAATGAGCAGTTCTTC

len: 14
d_gene: -
j_gene: TRBJ2-5
abundance: -
v_gene: TRBV6-5
CDR3aa: CASRRQVTSETQYF
CDR3nt: TGTGCCAGCAGGCGACAGGTAACTTCGGAGACCCAGTACTTC

len: 14
d_gene: TRBD2
j_gene: TRBJ2-7
abundance: -
v_gene: TRBV10-2
CDR3aa: CASSGGRSSYEQYF
CDR3nt: TGCGCCAGCAGTGGCGGGAGATCCTCCTACGAGCAGTACTTC

len: 16
d_gene: TRBD1
j_gene: TRBJ2-6
abundance: once
v_gene: TRBV27
CDR3aa: CASRGRGQAGANVLTF
CDR3nt: TGTGCCAGCAGGGGCAGGGGGCAGGCTGGGGCCAACGTCCTGACTTTC

len: 15
d_gene: TRBD2
j_gene: TRBJ2-2
abundance: few
v_gene: TRBV7-9
CDR3aa: CASHPPAGGTGELFF
CDR3nt: TGTGCCAGCCACCCCCCAGCGGGGGGAACCGGGGAGCTGTTTTTT

len: 14
d_gene: -
j_gene: TRBJ2-7
abundance: once
v_gene: TRBV7-9
CDR3aa: CASSSPGKAYEQYF
CDR3nt: TGTGCCAGCAGCTCCCCAGGGAAGGCCTACGAGCAGTACTTC

len: 13
d_gene: -
j_gene: TRBJ1-1
abundance: -
v_gene: TRBV28
CDR3aa: CASSYRDETEAFF
CDR3nt: TGTGCCAGCAGTTATCGGGATGAGACTGAAGCTTTCTTT

len: 13
d_gene: TRBD1
j_gene: TRBJ2-7
abundance: -
v_gene: TRBV10-3
CDR3aa: CAIRPDRPYEQYF
CDR3nt: TGTGCCATCCGGCCGGACAGGCCGTACGAGCAGTACTTC

len: 14
d_gene: TRBD1
j_gene: TRBJ2-7
abundance: -
v_gene: TRBV27
CDR3aa: CASRPRTGAYEQYF
CDR3nt: TGTGCCAGCAGACCTAGGACAGGGGCCTACGAGCAGTACTTC

len: 17
d_gene: TRBD1
j_gene: TRBJ1-1
abundance: -
v_gene: TRBV7-8
CDR3aa: CASSPRPGQGATIEAFF
CDR3nt: TGTGCCAGCAGCCCCCGGCCCGGACAGGGGGCGACCATTGAAGCTTTCTTT

len: 14
d_gene: -
j_gene: TRBJ1-1
abundance: -
v_gene: TRBV5-1
CDR3aa: CASSLDVQYTEAFF
CDR3nt: TGCGCCAGCAGCTTGGACGTCCAGTACACTGAAGCTTTCTTT

len: 15
d_gene: -
j_gene: TRBJ1-5
abundance: -
v_gene: TRBV4-1
CDR3aa: CASSQDPTEARPQHF
CDR3nt: TGCGCCAGCAGCCAAGATCCGACCGAGGCGCGTCCCCAGCATTTT

len: 16
d_gene: TRBD1
j_gene: TRBJ1-3
abundance: -
v_gene: TRBV9
CDR3aa: CASSRTGQSSGNTIYF
CDR3nt: TGTGCCAGCAGCCGCACGGGACAGTCGTCTGGAAACACCATATATTTT

len: 17
d_gene: -
j_gene: TRBJ1-5
abundance: -
v_gene: TRBV4-1
CDR3aa: CASSLWGVGNSNQPQHF
CDR3nt: TGCGCCAGCAGCCTCTGGGGCGTGGGAAATAGCAATCAGCCCCAGCATTTT

len: 13
d_gene: -
j_gene: TRBJ2-7
abundance: -
v_gene: TRBV7-2
CDR3aa: CASNLIGSYEQYF
CDR3nt: TGTGCCAGCAACCTAATCGGGTCCTACGAGCAGTACTTC

len: 15
d_gene: TRBD2
j_gene: TRBJ2-3
abundance: -
v_gene: TRBV5-6
CDR3aa: CASGKGLASTDTQYF
CDR3nt: TGTGCCAGCGGTAAGGGACTAGCGAGCACAGATACGCAGTATTTT

len: 11
d_gene: -
j_gene: TRBJ2-1
abundance: -
v_gene: TRBV12-5
CDR3aa: CASGLEREQFF
CDR3nt: TGTGCTAGTGGGCTAGAGCGGGAGCAGTTCTTC

len: 15
d_gene: TRBD2
j_gene: TRBJ2-7
abundance: -
v_gene: TRBV28
CDR3aa: CASSRHSGRSYEQYF
CDR3nt: TGTGCCAGCAGTAGGCACAGCGGGAGGAGCTACGAGCAGTACTTC

len: 13
d_gene: -
j_gene: TRBJ2-7
abundance: -
v_gene: TRBV19
CDR3aa: CASRGHPTYEQYF
CDR3nt: TGTGCCAGCCGCGGACACCCGACCTACGAGCAGTACTTC

len: 15
d_gene: TRBD2
j_gene: TRBJ2-1
abundance: once
v_gene: TRBV5-4
CDR3aa: CASSLWLAENNEQFF
CDR3nt: TGTGCCAGCAGCTTATGGCTAGCGGAAAACAATGAGCAGTTCTTC

len: 15
d_gene: TRBD1
j_gene: TRBJ2-5
abundance: -
v_gene: TRBV10-3
CDR3aa: CAIRDYRGEQETQYF
CDR3nt: TGTGCCATCAGGGACTACAGGGGGGAACAAGAGACCCAGTACTTC

len: 15
d_gene: TRBD1
j_gene: TRBJ1-2
abundance: few
v_gene: TRBV13
CDR3aa: CASSWRQGYNYGYTF
CDR3nt: TGTGCCAGCAGCTGGAGACAGGGTTACAACTATGGCTACACCTTC

len: 15
d_gene: -
j_gene: TRBJ1-1
abundance: -
v_gene: TRBV6-5
CDR3aa: CASSYSTVMNTEAFF
CDR3nt: TGTGCCAGCAGTTACTCAACTGTAATGAACACTGAAGCTTTCTTT

len: 16
d_gene: TRBD2
j_gene: TRBJ2-1
abundance: -
v_gene: TRBV9
CDR3aa: CASSVEVTSGGREQFF
CDR3nt: TGTGCCAGCAGCGTAGAAGTGACTAGCGGGGGGCGTGAGCAGTTCTTC

len: 14
d_gene: -
j_gene: TRBJ1-2
abundance: -
v_gene: TRBV6-5
CDR3aa: CASSYSRGSYGYTF
CDR3nt: TGTGCCAGCAGTTACTCGAGAGGGAGCTATGGCTACACCTTC

len: 16
d_gene: -
j_gene: TRBJ1-2
abundance: -
v_gene: TRBV6-6
CDR3aa: CASSFLRADYYYGYPF
CDR3nt: TGTGCCAGCAGTTTCCTACGGGCCGACTACTACTATGGCTACCCCTTC

len: 15
d_gene: TRBD1
j_gene: TRBJ2-7
abundance: few
v_gene: TRBV27
CDR3aa: CASSAPGQGTYEQYF
CDR3nt: TGTGCCAGCAGTGCCCCCGGACAGGGAACCTACGAGCAGTACTTC

len: 12
d_gene: -
j_gene: TRBJ1-2
abundance: -
v_gene: TRBV6-5
CDR3aa: CASSDSPYGYTF
CDR3nt: TGTGCCAGCAGCGACAGCCCCTATGGCTACACCTTC

len: 16
d_gene: -
j_gene: TRBJ2-2
abundance: -
v_gene: TRBV11-2
CDR3aa: CASSPVLGLGTGELFF
CDR3nt: TGTGCCAGCAGCCCGGTGCTAGGTTTGGGCACCGGGGAGCTGTTTTTT

len: 19
d_gene: TRBD1
j_gene: TRBJ1-1
abundance: -
v_gene: TRBV5-1
CDR3aa: CASSLSGQGAVGMNTEAFF
CDR3nt: TGCGCCAGCAGCTTATCGGGACAGGGGGCAGTAGGGATGAACACTGAAGCTTTCTTT

len: 13
d_gene: TRBD1
j_gene: TRBJ2-4
abundance: -
v_gene: TRBV27
CDR3aa: CASSRQGQNIQYF
CDR3nt: TGTGCCAGCAGTCGACAGGGGCAAAACATTCAGTACTTC

len: 14
d_gene: -
j_gene: TRBJ1-2
abundance: few
v_gene: TRBV7-2
CDR3aa: CASSPMTANYGYTF
CDR3nt: TGTGCCAGCAGCCCAATGACAGCTAACTATGGCTACACCTTC